Reported below is one T cell receptor beta chain. The antigen it recognizes is unknown. Base quality data are lacking; no much larger clone is found one base away. The data were taken from a study of blood T cell repertoires in COVID-19 (dated by TCRdb to 2020 to 2021). Turning to the overall study: Samples covering the acute and convalescent phases of COVID-19 were provided by collaborators in the United States, Italy and Spain. The prospective study material was composed of cDNA or gDNA derived from T cells, B-cell-depleted T cells, or PBMCs. The samples were drawn from the first 160 participants of the ongoing ImmuneRACE study and from over 950 subjects provided by 6 global collaborators. Where HLA class I and class II types were available, the types were taken from metadata supplied by the sample provider, not from assay-based typing. A de-identified subject ID, COVID-19 status, age in years and sex were almost always included in the sample metadata. The repertoires were released in a freely available public database meant as a resource for research on the immune response to SARS-CoV-2. Subjects who had been exposed to COVID-19, were actively infected with it, or had recovered from it provided the deeply sampled blood TCRbeta repertoires that made up the dataset.

Samples from volunteer blood donors who had recovered from COVID-19 were contributed by a second Seattle source. Collaborating institutions collected whole blood in K2EDTA tubes following their own protocols. For TCRbeta analysis, collaborators shipped samples in one of three forms: frozen whole blood, isolated PBMCs, or DNA extracted from either of those sample types. The immunoSEQ Assay, a bias-controlled multiplex PCR, was used to amplify TCRbeta CDR3 regions from genomic DNA. Regarding the original processing steps: Within the assay, amplification of reference gene primers was used to estimate how many nucleated cells each sample contained. To quantify the absolute abundance of each unique TCRbeta CDR3 rearrangement, sequence reads were collapsed and filtered. For each sample, productive Simpson clonality was calculated by taking the square root of Simpson's diversity index across productive rearrangements. The table comes from immuneACCESS by way of TCRdb, which keeps in-frame sequences with V and J called. Part of the clones is missing from these tables; in studies checked, under half for an unresolved V gene and the rest for unknown reasons. The V and J calls and the clone size are those of that table, but D and trimming were determined from the DNA. Here the sample has under 300,000 clones; 80% to 90% occur a single time. The ten largest clones capture 8% to 10% of the sample.

What the study reported, not specific to this receptor: How much clinical and demographic metadata was included differed by source and by participant, and the metadata was provided uncurated.

Cut back by 2 bases and 0 bases, the V and J ends lie 7 bases apart. According to the germline V gene, CDR1 reads SGHTA and CDR2 reads FQGTGA. The CDR3 measures 15 amino acids from cysteine to phenylalanine. Of the read, only the CDR3 DNA is kept; its 45 bases are in frame from base 1. The sample consisted of peripheral blood. This chain joins TRBV7-3 to TRBJ2-2, with the D gene not clear enough to name. This TCR came from a woman between 50 and 59 years old who had recovered from COVID-19. CDR3 region: CASSLLRPNTGELFF. The nucleotide sequence is given as TGTGCCAGCAGCTTACTGCGGCCGAACACCGGGGAGCTGTTTTTT.